These 5 T cell receptor beta chains came from one sample sequenced in a study of blood T cells in healthy people across ages. A sample-barcoded 5' primer and a J-beta primer mix were used in a second PCR of roughly 6 to 11 cycles. TCRdb fed the 5' RACE reads into MiXCR, producing one record per CDR3 protein. The sample shows about 800,000 distinct CDR3 sequences, 58% of them seen only once. Sequenced sample: blood. The receptor set was obtained from a young man in good health.

This clonotype was detected only a few times. This chain joins TRBV6-1 and TRBJ2-7, with D uncertain. The CDR3 length is 14 residues. V lost 6 bases, J lost 3 bases, and 15 bases lay in between. Per the germline V gene, CDR1 is MNHNS and CDR2 is SASEGT. CDR3 region: CASSNRSPNYEQYF. The DNA of the CDR3 is TGTGCCAGCAGCAACCGAAGCCCAAACTACGAGCAGTACTTC.

This clonotype was detected a few times. This chain joins TRBV12-3 or TRBV12-4 and TRBJ2-7; D is unclear. Trimming took 2 bases from V and 3 from J, leaving 8 bases between them. CDR3 size: 13 residues. DNA of the CDR3: TGTGCCAGCAGTTTAAACGGCGGCTACGAGCAGTACTTC. Its protein is CASSLNGGYEQYF.

This clonotype was seen a few times. The chain uses TRBV10-3 and TRBJ2-1, with 7 positions matching TRBD1. The CDR3 contains 14 residues. V trimming: 4 bases; J trimming: 8 bases; junction bases outside the gene matches: 8. In germline, CDR1 is ENHRY, CDR2 SYGVKD. The CDR3 sequence: CAISAKQGIDEQFF. The DNA of the CDR3 is TGTGCCATCAGTGCGAAACAGGGGATCGATGAGCAGTTCTTC.

This clonotype appeared once. V gene TRBV7-8 combines with J gene TRBJ2-3; possibly TRBD2 for D (5 bases). CDR1 is SGHVS, CDR2 FQNEAQ, per germline. This CDR3 spans 13 amino acids. V was trimmed by 5 bases and J by 5 bases, leaving 11 bases between them. The CDR3 loop is CASSNRELDTQYF. DNA for the CDR3: TGTGCCAGCAGCAATAGGGAGCTAGATACGCAGTATTTT.

This clonotype was observed a handful of times. V gene TRBV7-2 combines with J gene TRBJ2-7; 7 bases agree with TRBD1. CDR1 and CDR2 (germline): SGHTA, FQGNSA. The CDR3 has 15 residues. With V trimmed by 4 bases and J by 1 base, 7 bases remained unmatched. CDR3 bases: TGTGCCAGCAGCTCTCGGACAGGACCTTCCTACGAGCAGTACTTC. Translating it yields CASSSRTGPSYEQYF.